These 21 T cell receptor beta chains share one sample of origin, sequenced in a study of T cell repertoires in cytomegalovirus infection. TCRdb passed the reads through MiXCR, listing each CDR3 protein once. The profile shows approximately 990,000 distinct CDR3 sequences, roughly 31% of them singletons. These receptors are not linked to any known antigen. The specimen was cultured CD8+ T cells from PBMCs, collected from culture after CMV antigen stimulation. Source of these receptors: a human donor in good health (CMV status not recorded). Some clones in this sample may be carry-over from other donors' samples.

This clonotype was seen a few times. The chain has TRBV4-2 and TRBJ2-5; D is possibly TRBD2 (5 bases). This CDR3 has 15 amino acids. Trimming removed 1 base at V and 1 base at J, with 10 bases between. Germline V gene sequence: CDR1 LGHNA, CDR2 YNFKEQ. CDR3 nucleotides: TGTGCCAGCAGCCAAGCCAGCGGATCCCAAGAGACCCAGTACTTC. It is translated as CASSQASGSQETQYF.

The chain employs TRBV20-1 and TRBJ2-7, with 11 positions matching TRBD2. CDR1 and CDR2 from the germline V gene are DFQATT and SNEGSKA (reference sequence). The junction had 8 bases not matched to a gene; V was cut back by 0 bases and J by 4 bases. This CDR3 contains 16 residues. CDR3 nucleotides: TGCAGTGCTAGAGACCATAGCGGGGGGGAATATTACGAGCAGTACGTC. Translated, it gives CSARDHSGGEYYEQYV.

This clonotype turned up a few times. This rearrangement joins TRBV7-9 to TRBJ1-2, with D tentatively TRBD1 (5 bases). This CDR3 is 14 amino acids long. Germline V lookup: CDR1 SEHNR, CDR2 FQNEAQ (reference sequence). The germline V and J ends were trimmed by 5 bases and 2 bases, with 12 bases remaining between them. Here the CDR3 DNA reads TGTGCCAGCAGCCGGGGCAGGGTGAACTATGGCTACACCTTC. Protein product: CASSRGRVNYGYTF. Looking up the rest from reference TRBV7-9 and TRBJ1-2 gives the full variable domain: DTGVSQNPRHKITKRGQNVTFRCDPISEHNRLYWYRQTLGQGPEFLTYFQNEAQLEKSRLLSDRFSAERPKGSFSTLEIQRTEQGDSAMYLCASSRGRVNYGYTFGSGTRLTVV.

V is TRBV12-3 or TRBV12-4 and J is TRBJ2-3, with 14 bases matching TRBD2. With V trimmed by 10 bases and J by 4 bases, 7 bases remained unmatched. The CDR3 covers 15 residues. The CDR3 is CANRPTSGGADTQYF. CDR3 in DNA: TGTGCCAACAGACCGACTAGCGGGGGGGCAGATACGCAGTATTTT.

This clonotype has a handful of counts. V is TRBV19 and J is TRBJ1-1, with D maybe TRBD1 (5 bases). CDR1 LNHDA and CDR2 SQIVND come from the germline V gene (reference sequence). The ends were cut back, 2 bases at V and 0 bases at J, with 10 bases in the middle. There are 15 residues in the CDR3. In DNA, the CDR3 is TGTGCCAGTAGTATACCCGGACATCTGAACACTGAAGCTTTCTTT. Residues: CASSIPGHLNTEAFF.

The V gene is TRBV7-6, the J gene TRBJ2-2; D gene unclear. V was pared by 5 bases and J by 8 bases, with 15 bases between. Looked up from germline, CDR1 is SGHVS and CDR2 is FNYEAQ. The CDR3 spans 14 residues. As DNA, the CDR3 is TGTGCCAGCAGCGTGAGCTACTTATCTGGGGAGCTGTTTTTT. It specifies CASSVSYLSGELFF. Looking up the rest from reference TRBV7-6 and TRBJ2-2 gives the full variable domain: GAGVSQSPRYKVTKRGQDVALRCDPISGHVSLYWYRQALGQGPEFLTYFNYEAQQDKSGLPNDRFSAERPEGSISTLTIQRTEQRDSAMYRCASSVSYLSGELFFGEGSRLTVL.

This clonotype has only a few counts. V and J are TRBV12-5 and TRBJ1-2; tentative D call: TRBD1 (6 bases). Germline V lookup: CDR1 LGHNT, CDR2 FRNRAP. This CDR3 region has 13 residues. V lost 7 bases to trimming and J lost 4 bases, with 13 bases between them. The CDR3 nucleotides are TGTGCTAGTGCCCCAGGGGCTAGCTATGGCTACACCTTC. Amino acids: CASAPGASYGYTF. Based on the CDR3 plus reference TRBV12-5 and TRBJ1-2, the full variable domain is DARVTQTPRHKVTEMGQEVTMRCQPILGHNTVFWYRQTMMQGLELLAYFRNRAPLDDSGMPKDRFSAEMPDATLATLKIQPSEPRDSAVYFCASAPGASYGYTFGSGTRLTVV.

The rearrangement joins TRBV27 to TRBJ1-5, with D possibly TRBD1 on 5 matching bases. This CDR3 spans 13 amino acids. V was shortened by 4 bases and J by 6 bases, with 10 bases between the two germline ends. CDR1 and CDR2 (germline): MNHEY, SMNVEV (reference sequence). CDR3 region: CASSWGFGQPQHF. In DNA form, the CDR3 reads TGTGCCAGCAGTTGGGGGTTCGGTCAGCCCCAGCATTTT.

This clonotype was detected ten times or more. The chain combines TRBV7-2 with TRBJ1-3; D is ambiguous. V lost 5 bases and J 1 base, leaving 6 bases between the germline ends. Germline CDR1 is SGHTA and CDR2 is FQGNSA. This CDR3 contains 13 residues. The chain's CDR3 is CASSRESGNTIYF. The CDR3 nucleotides are TGTGCCAGCAGCAGAGAGTCTGGAAACACCATATATTTT.

In its sample, this clonotype was seen a few times. A much larger clone differs from this one at a single base, so this may be a read error. The chain links TRBV7-3 to TRBJ2-2; 13 bases agree with TRBD2. Germline V CDR1 and CDR2: SGHTA, FQGTGA. J gave up 1 base and V 11 bases, and 10 bases lay outside the gene matches. The CDR3 spans 17 residues. CDR3 bases: TGTGCCGGCGCCGAGACTAGCGGGGGGCGGAACACCGGGGAGCTGTTTTTT. This sequence encodes CAGAETSGGRNTGELFF.

The chain is built from TRBV6-1 and TRBJ1-1, with D unclear. Trimming removed 0 bases at V and 1 base at J, with 9 bases between. CDR1 and CDR2 (germline): MNHNS, SASEGT. The CDR3 totals 15 residues. The CDR3 coding sequence is TGTGCCAGCAGTGAAGCAAACGGGGAGAACACTGAAGCTTTCTTT. It encodes CASSEANGENTEAFF.

In its sample, this clonotype was seen a few times. The chain has TRBV19 and TRBJ1-1, with unresolved D. Germline lookup yields CDR1 LNHDA and CDR2 SQIVND (reference sequence). The CDR3 has 14 residues. The V end lost 4 bases, the J end lost 1 base, and 10 bases lay between the germline ends. The CDR3 DNA sequence: TGTGCCAGTAGTAGGAGGAACAGGAACACTGAAGCTTTCTTT. Translating it yields CASSRRNRNTEAFF. The full variable domain, its missing parts supplied by reference TRBV19 and TRBJ1-1, is DGGITQSPKYLFRKEGQNVTLSCEQNLNHDAMYWYRQDPGQGLRLIYYSQIVNDFQKGDIAEGYSVSREKKESFPLTVTSAQKNPTAFYLCASSRRNRNTEAFFGQGTRLTVV.

The V and J genes are TRBV6-2 or TRBV6-3 and TRBJ1-2, with a weak D call TRBD1 (5 bases). This CDR3 comprises 15 residues. Trimming removed 6 bases at V and 3 bases at J, with 17 bases between. Germline CDR1 reads MNHEY; CDR2 reads SVGEGT. CDR3 sequence reads: CASSSHQGRYYGYTF. The CDR3 DNA is TGTGCCAGCAGCTCCCATCAGGGAAGGTACTATGGCTACACCTTC.

This clonotype occurred a few times. V is TRBV27 and J is TRBJ2-4, with D maybe TRBD2 (7 bases). Between the trimmed V and J ends, which lost 7 bases and 7 bases, there was a span of 20 bases. Germline loops: CDR1 MNHEY, CDR2 SMNVEV (reference sequence). The CDR3 loop spans 15 amino acids. The CDR3 nucleotides read TGTGCCAGCACCCCACGGGGCAGGGGAGGGAACATTCAGTACTTC. Its protein product is CASTPRGRGGNIQYF.

In this sample, this clonotype turned up a few times. The V and J genes are TRBV15 and TRBJ1-5; 10 bases are a match to TRBD1. The CDR3 is 20 residues long. Unmatched junction bases numbered 13, after V lost 0 bases and J lost 2 bases. CDR1 and CDR2 (germline): LNHNV, YYDKDF (reference sequence). CDR3: CATSRDLSGDRGSGNQPQHF. The CDR3, as DNA: TGTGCCACCAGCAGAGATCTCTCGGGGGACAGGGGTTCTGGCAATCAGCCCCAGCATTTT.

The V gene is TRBV10-3, the J gene TRBJ2-2, with D perhaps TRBD1 (6 bases). This CDR3 is built from 14 residues. V was trimmed by 10 bases and J by 2 bases, leaving 14 bases between them. Per germline, CDR1 ENHRY and CDR2 SYGVKD. CDR3 sequence reads: CATTGTSNTGELFF. The CDR3 nucleotides are TGTGCCACCACCGGGACAAGCAACACCGGGGAGCTGTTTTTT.

The chain is built from TRBV6-2 or TRBV6-3 and TRBJ2-1; D remains unclear. CDR3 length equals 15 residues. The V gene's germline CDR1 is MNHEY and CDR2 SVGEGT. Between the trimmed V and J ends, which lost 2 bases and 7 bases, there was a span of 15 bases. Written as DNA, the CDR3 is TGTGCCAGCAGTTACGGGCCCGGCCTTTTGAATGAGCAGTTCTTC. It specifies CASSYGPGLLNEQFF.

About this clonotype itself: A junction boundary mismatches the germline segment, possibly from a read error. The rearrangement links TRBV6-1 to TRBJ2-1, with 14 nucleotides matching TRBD2. Per the germline V gene, CDR1 is MNHNS and CDR2 is SASEGT. CDR3 length: 16 amino acids. CDR3 amino acids: CVSTGLAGGLYHEQFF. CDR3 bases: TGTGTCAGCACCGGACTAGCGGGGGGCCTTTACCATGAGCAGTTCTTC.

The table lists this clonotype with a few counts. The CDR3 loop reads CASSFIAGGGNTGELFF. The CDR3 region has the DNA TGTGCCAGCAGTTTCATAGCGGGGGGAGGTAACACCGGGGAGCTGTTTTTT. The chain uses TRBV12-3 or TRBV12-4 and TRBJ2-2, with TRBD2 identical over 10 bases. This CDR3 has 17 residues. After removal of 3 bases from V and 2 bases from J, the junction contained 6 bases not matched to a gene.

The chain couples TRBV4-2 to TRBJ2-1, with D maybe TRBD2 (6 bases). This CDR3 spans 17 amino acids. Germline loops: CDR1 LGHNA, CDR2 YNFKEQ. V dropped 2 bases and J dropped 8 bases, with 22 bases sitting between them. The CDR3 is CASSQTAVGLSSHEQFF. The CDR3 DNA reads TGTGCCAGCAGCCAAACCGCAGTAGGACTATCTTCCCATGAGCAGTTCTTC.

This clonotype occurred many times. The V call is TRBV7-2, the J call TRBJ2-2; D might be TRBD2 (6 bases). Trimming stripped 5 bases from V and 10 bases from J, with 20 bases between. Germline CDR1 SGHTA, CDR2 FQGNSA. The CDR3 spans 15 residues. The CDR3 here is CASSPLKRRGEELFF. The CDR3 region has the DNA TGTGCCAGCAGCCCCCTTAAAAGGAGGGGCGAGGAGCTGTTTTTT.